This T cell receptor (beta chain) derives from a study of T cell responses to AZD1222 COVID-19 vaccine (dated by TCRdb to the early 2020s). Broadly, across the study: AZD1222 recipients whose second dose came at about 4 weeks and those whose second dose came at about 12 weeks were combined into one group, since spike-specific TCR depth and breadth did not differ between the two schedules. TCR sequencing was performed for more than 230 trial participants, of whom approximately 200 were given two doses of AZD1222 and approximately 26 were given two doses of MenACWY control vaccine. Enrollment into the trials was organized by age into subgroups of 18-55, 56-69 and 70-plus years, and those subgroups contained roughly 140, 27 and 60 TCR-sequenced participants, respectively. What the authors observed across the whole study: No day 14 peak-response samples were available, so repertoires were characterized only after the peak T cell response. Participants were mostly white British, with more females than males. The authors suggested clonal diversity may have been underestimated. CD4 TCRs associated with the vaccine covered the entire spike protein, and the dominant responses were in regions 160-218 and 743-854. Reportedly, close to half of the unique spike-specific TCRs recognized epitopes lying outside the regions that are mutated in the B.1.351 and B.1.1.7 variants. A significant rise in spike-specific TCR breadth and depth was observed after two AZD1222 doses relative to day 0 and relative to MenACWY recipients. Conclusions about previously exposed vaccinees are limited because only six or seven AZD1222 recipients were SARS-CoV-2 seropositive at baseline. The 56-69-year group was small, and its depth increase did not reach significance, likely because of low power.

According to the germline V gene, CDR1 reads MGHRA and CDR2 reads YSYEKL. From the cysteine up to the phenylalanine, the CDR3 has a length of 15 residues. The DNA shown is the 45-base CDR3, in frame from base 1. Trimming removed 0 bases from V and 7 bases from J; the gene matches leave 5 bases unexplained. The CDR3 regions of human TCRbeta chains were subjected to immunosequencing. The source study handled its data this way. Repertoire TCRs were matched against a reference library of SARS-CoV-2-specific TCRs generated with the MIRA antigen-specificity platform. Breadth was defined as the fraction of unique TCRs that were SARS-CoV-2-associated. Depth was defined as the fraction of total T cells that were SARS-CoV-2-associated. Using the MIRA data, every spike-specific TCR was mapped to the spike region that the TCR reacted to and assigned to either a CD4 or a CD8 class. Log10-transformed breadth and depth values were compared by one-way ANOVA with Sidak's multiple comparisons tests. TCRdb retrieved this table from immuneACCESS and kept in-frame rearrangements only. Not all clones are present; in checked studies, unresolved V genes account for under half, and no reason is known for the remainder. The DNA gave D and trimming, while V, J and clone size come from that table. Present in this sample are 90,000 to 150,000 clones, 70% to 90% of which were seen just once. The top ten clonotypes cover 2.4% of the sample.

A word on this clone: There is no known antigen for this receptor. Qualities for individual bases were not recorded, and no much larger clone is one base off.

This specimen's time point label, per the study, means: baseline before first vaccination. Vaccinee samples came from UK trials COV001 and COV002, including a single-blind randomized controlled phase 2/3 trial of AZD1222 (ChAdOx1 nCoV-19) in healthy adults. For TCRbeta chain sequencing, PBMC samples were collected from trial participants at day 0 and at day 28 after the second dose. The starting material was peripheral blood, obtained on day 0 of AZD1222 vaccination. The receptor comes from an adult in good health. The chain links TRBV4-1 with TRBJ1-5; 8 nucleotides in the junction match TRBD1. Here the CDR3 is given as CASSQDRGRIQPQHF. The bases are TGCGCCAGCAGCCAAGACAGGGGGCGTATCCAGCCCCAGCATTTT.